Included here is one T cell receptor beta chain sequence, with context. Germline lookup yields CDR1 SGHNT and CDR2 YYREEE (reference sequence). CDR3 length: 14 amino acids. Trimming removed 3 bases from V and 7 bases from J, with 14 bases in between. The study ran its PCR with 60 Vbeta and 13 Jbeta primers. Measured with immunoSEQ multiplex PCR; TCRdb has only the in-frame clones, and not every one. The profile covers 100,000 to 150,000 clones, with 80% to 90% appearing a single time and about 10% taken by the ten largest. This specimen comes from a study of cytomegalovirus exposure and HLA in healthy donors. The wider study: Among the 300 to 450 genotyped donors, around 85% were placed in the Caucasian-associated ancestry cluster.

V usage is TRBV5-4 and J usage is TRBJ2-1; D is possibly TRBD2 (5 bases). The sample was PBMCs. The TCR originated in a male donor in good health and CMV-seropositive. The CDR3: CASSSGERQNEQFF. The CDR3 DNA sequence: TGTGCCAGCAGCTCCGGGGAGCGGCAAAATGAGCAGTTCTTC.